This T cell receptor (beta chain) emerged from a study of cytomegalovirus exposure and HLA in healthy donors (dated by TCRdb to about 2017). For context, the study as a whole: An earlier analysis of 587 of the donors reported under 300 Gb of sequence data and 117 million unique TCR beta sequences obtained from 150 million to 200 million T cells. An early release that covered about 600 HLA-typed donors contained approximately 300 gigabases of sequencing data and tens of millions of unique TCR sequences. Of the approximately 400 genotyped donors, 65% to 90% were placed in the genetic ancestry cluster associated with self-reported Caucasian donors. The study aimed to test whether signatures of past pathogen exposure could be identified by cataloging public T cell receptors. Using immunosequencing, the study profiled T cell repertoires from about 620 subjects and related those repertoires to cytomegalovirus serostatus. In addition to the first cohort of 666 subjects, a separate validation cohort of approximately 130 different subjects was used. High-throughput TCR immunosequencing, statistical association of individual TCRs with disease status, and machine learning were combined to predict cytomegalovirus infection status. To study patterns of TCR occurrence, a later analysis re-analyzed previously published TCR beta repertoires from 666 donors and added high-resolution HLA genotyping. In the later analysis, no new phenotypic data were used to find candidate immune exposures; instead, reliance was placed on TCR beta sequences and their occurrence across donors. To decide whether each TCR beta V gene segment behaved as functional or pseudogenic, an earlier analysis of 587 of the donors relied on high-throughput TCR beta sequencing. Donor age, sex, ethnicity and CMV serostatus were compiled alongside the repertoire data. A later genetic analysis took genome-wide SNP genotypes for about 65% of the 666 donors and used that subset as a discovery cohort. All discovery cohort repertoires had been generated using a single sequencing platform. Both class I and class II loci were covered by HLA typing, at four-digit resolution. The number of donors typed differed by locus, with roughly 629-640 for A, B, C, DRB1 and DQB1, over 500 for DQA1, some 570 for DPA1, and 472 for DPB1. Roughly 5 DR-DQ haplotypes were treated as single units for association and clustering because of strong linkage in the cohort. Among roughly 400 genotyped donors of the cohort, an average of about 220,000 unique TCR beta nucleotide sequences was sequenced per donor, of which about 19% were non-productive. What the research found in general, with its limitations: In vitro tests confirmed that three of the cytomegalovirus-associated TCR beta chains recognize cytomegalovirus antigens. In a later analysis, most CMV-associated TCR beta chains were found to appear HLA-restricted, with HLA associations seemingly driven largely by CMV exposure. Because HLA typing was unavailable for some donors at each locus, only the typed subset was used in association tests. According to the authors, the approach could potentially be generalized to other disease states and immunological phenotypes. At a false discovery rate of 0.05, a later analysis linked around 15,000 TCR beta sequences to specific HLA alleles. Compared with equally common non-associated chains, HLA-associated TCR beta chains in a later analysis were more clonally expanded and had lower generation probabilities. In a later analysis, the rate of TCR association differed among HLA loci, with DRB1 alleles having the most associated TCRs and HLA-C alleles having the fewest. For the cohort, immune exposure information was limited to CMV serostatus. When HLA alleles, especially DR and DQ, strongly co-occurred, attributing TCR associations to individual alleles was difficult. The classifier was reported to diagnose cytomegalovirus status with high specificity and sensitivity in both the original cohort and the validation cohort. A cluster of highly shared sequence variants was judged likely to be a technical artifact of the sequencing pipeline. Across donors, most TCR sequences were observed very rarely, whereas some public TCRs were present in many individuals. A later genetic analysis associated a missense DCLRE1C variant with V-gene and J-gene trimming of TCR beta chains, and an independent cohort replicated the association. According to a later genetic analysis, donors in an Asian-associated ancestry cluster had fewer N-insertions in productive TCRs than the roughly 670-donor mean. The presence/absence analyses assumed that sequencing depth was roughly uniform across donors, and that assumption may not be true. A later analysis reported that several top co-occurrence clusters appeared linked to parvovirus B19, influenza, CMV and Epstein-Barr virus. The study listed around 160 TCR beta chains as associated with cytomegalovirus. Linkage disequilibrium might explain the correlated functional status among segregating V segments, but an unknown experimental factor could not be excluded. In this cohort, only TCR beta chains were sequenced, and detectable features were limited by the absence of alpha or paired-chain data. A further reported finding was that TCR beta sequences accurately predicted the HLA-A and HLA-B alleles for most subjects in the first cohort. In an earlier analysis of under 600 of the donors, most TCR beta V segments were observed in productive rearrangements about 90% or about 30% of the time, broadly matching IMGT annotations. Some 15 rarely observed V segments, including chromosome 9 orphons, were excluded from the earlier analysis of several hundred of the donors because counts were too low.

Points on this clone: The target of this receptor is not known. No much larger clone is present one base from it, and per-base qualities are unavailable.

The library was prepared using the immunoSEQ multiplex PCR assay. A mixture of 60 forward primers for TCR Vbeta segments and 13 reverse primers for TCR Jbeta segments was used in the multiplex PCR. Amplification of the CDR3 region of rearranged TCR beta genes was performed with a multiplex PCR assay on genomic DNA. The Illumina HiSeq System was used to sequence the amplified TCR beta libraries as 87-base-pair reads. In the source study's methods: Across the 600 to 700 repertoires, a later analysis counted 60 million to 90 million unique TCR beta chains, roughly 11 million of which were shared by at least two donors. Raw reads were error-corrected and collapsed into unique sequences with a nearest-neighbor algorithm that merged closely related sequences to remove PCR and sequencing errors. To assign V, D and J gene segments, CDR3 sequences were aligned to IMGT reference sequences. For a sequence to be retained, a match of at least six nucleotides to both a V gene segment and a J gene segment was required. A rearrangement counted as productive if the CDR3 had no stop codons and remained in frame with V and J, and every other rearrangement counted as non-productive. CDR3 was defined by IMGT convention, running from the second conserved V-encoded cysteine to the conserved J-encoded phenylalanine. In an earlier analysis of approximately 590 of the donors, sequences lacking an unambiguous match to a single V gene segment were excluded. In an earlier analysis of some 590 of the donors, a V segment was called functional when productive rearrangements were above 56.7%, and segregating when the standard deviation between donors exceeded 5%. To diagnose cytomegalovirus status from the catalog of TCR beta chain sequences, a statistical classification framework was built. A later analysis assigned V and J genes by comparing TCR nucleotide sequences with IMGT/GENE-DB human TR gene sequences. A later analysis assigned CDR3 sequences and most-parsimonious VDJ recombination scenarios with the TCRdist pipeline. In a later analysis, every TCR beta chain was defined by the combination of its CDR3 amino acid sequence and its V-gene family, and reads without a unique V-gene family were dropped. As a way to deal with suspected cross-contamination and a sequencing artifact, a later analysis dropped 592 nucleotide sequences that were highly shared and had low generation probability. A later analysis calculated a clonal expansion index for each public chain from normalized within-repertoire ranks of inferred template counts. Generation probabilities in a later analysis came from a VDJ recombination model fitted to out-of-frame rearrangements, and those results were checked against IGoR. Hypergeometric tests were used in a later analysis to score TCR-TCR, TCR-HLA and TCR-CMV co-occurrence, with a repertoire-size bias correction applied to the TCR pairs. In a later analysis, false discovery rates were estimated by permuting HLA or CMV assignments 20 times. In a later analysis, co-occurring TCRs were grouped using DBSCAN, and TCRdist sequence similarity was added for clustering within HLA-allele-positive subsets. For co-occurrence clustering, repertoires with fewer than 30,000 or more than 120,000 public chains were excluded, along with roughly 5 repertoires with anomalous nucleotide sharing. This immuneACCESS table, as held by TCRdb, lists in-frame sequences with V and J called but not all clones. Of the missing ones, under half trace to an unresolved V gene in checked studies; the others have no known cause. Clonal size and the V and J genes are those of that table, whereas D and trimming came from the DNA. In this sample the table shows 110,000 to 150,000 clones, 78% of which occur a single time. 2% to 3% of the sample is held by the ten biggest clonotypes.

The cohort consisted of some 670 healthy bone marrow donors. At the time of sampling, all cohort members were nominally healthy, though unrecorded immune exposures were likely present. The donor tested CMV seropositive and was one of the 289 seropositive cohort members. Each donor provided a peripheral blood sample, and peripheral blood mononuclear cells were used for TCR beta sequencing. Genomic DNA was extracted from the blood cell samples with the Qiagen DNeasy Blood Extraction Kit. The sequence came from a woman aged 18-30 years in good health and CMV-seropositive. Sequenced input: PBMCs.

The nucleotide sequence reads TGTGCCACCCAGCGGGGGGGAATTCCCTACGAGCAGTACTTC. It translates to CATQRGGIPYEQYF. The chain is encoded by TRBV6-5 joined to TRBJ2-7, with 10 middle bases fitting TRBD2. From the cysteine through the phenylalanine, the CDR3 covers 14 amino acids. The sequence is cut down to CDR3 DNA, 42 bases in frame from base 1. Trimming removed 10 bases from V and 2 bases from J; the gene matches leave 8 bases unexplained. Via the germline V gene, CDR1 is MNHEY and CDR2 SVGAGI.